This T cell receptor (beta chain) was observed in a study of shared clonotypes between healthy human individuals. The study, taken as a whole, reports: Having only a few donors restricted how much genetic and exposure-history diversity was captured.

About this clone: Its antigen is unknown. At one end, the junction sequence differs from germline, possibly due to a read error.

CDR3 length: 15 residues. Germline V gene sequence: CDR1 MNHNS, CDR2 SASEGT. TCRdb's table, derived via immunoSEQ multiplex PCR, lists solely in-frame clones and lacks some. The sample holds approximately 980,000 clones, 70% to 85% seen once. The sequence derives from a man between 18 and 29 years old in good health. Material: memory CD4+ T cells sorted from blood. Subset of the sample: CD45RA-negative fraction. The chain is built from TRBV6-1 and TRBJ1-1; 7 bases fit TRBD1. The CDR3 sequence: CASSEGWGQNSEAFF. CDR3 bases: TGTGCCAGCAGTGAGGGGTGGGGACAGAACAGTGAAGCTTTCTTT.